Below are 3 T cell receptor beta chains sequenced from a single sample in a study of blood T cell repertoires in COVID-19. Assay: immunoSEQ multiplex PCR; the TCRdb copy retains only in-frame clones and omits some. The sample lists roughly 73,000 clones, 88% occurring once. Sequencing was performed on peripheral blood. Receptor source: a human donor in a cohort sampled during active COVID-19.

This chain joins TRBV7-9 and TRBJ2-1, with 9 bases matching TRBD1. This CDR3 region has 19 residues. V shed 1 base and J 2 bases; nucleotides not matched to a gene: 12. CDR1 SEHNR and CDR2 FQNEAQ come from the germline V gene (reference sequence). CDR3 residues: CASSLGGGLGQGPYNEQFF. CDR3 nucleotides: TGTGCCAGCAGCTTAGGCGGGGGATTGGGACAGGGTCCCTACAATGAGCAGTTCTTC.

The chain is built from TRBV4-1 and TRBJ2-3, with a tentative D call TRBD2 (6 bases). Per the germline V gene, CDR1 is MGHRA and CDR2 is YSYEKL. The CDR3 is 16 residues long. Between the trimmed V and J ends, which lost 1 base and 4 bases, there was a span of 15 bases. The CDR3 loop reads CASSQVGGGGADTQYF. CDR3 DNA sequence: TGCGCCAGCAGCCAAGTAGGCGGAGGAGGGGCAGATACGCAGTATTTT.

This clone was counted once. The rearrangement joins TRBV12-3 or TRBV12-4 to TRBJ1-1; D is possibly TRBD1 (6 bases). Trimming took off 5 bases at V and 8 bases at J, with 12 bases between the two ends. CDR3 length: 12 residues. CDR3 in amino acids: CASSDQGREAFF. CDR3 sequence (DNA): TGTGCCAGCAGTGATCAGGGGCGCGAAGCTTTCTTT.